The present T cell receptor (beta chain) was sequenced within a study of blood T cell repertoires in COVID-19. Study summary: Acute and convalescent COVID-19 specimens originated in the United States, Italy and Spain.

Libraries were prepared by immunoSEQ multiplex PCR; TCRdb keeps only in-frame clonotypes and omits some of them. The sample records about 62,000 clones, approximately 92% being singletons. Germline CDR1 reads MDHEN; CDR2 reads SYDVKM. V lost 8 bases and J lost 5, with 15 bases in between. The CDR3 contains 13 residues. The Seattle site enrolled patients during active infection and followed them longitudinally. The TCR originated in a woman aged 55-75 years with COVID-19, enrolled during active disease. Input material: peripheral blood. The V gene is TRBV28, the J gene TRBJ1-2; D ambiguous. In DNA form, the CDR3 reads TGTGCCAGCGTTACAGTAGGATTTTATGGCTACACCTTC. Protein: CASVTVGFYGYTF.